The clone carrying this TCR beta chain was observed once. Clones were sequenced by immunoSEQ multiplex PCR, and TCRdb holds only the in-frame ones, with some missing. The sample records 20,000 to 25,000 clones, 80% to 90% being singletons. The germline V and J ends were trimmed by 1 base and 5 bases, with 17 bases remaining between them. The germline V gene encodes CDR1 MGHRA and CDR2 YSYEKL. CDR3 length: 16 residues. The sample is drawn from a study of T cell changes during pregnancy in multiple sclerosis. This sequence was found in a female donor with multiple sclerosis, enrolled in a pregnancy study. This specimen was CD8+ T cells from peripheral blood mononuclear cells, taken in the first trimester of pregnancy. The genes are TRBV4-1 and TRBJ1-1, with D possibly TRBD1 on 5 matching bases. This CDR3 is CASSQGGGGRVTEAFF. The CDR3 DNA follows: TGCGCCAGCAGCCAAGGGGGGGGAGGGAGAGTGACTGAAGCTTTCTTT.